This TCR beta chain is from a study of OX40 agonist ivuxolimab in advanced cancers. Produced via immunoSEQ multiplex PCR; TCRdb's table is partial and in-frame only. This table holds 55,000 to 90,000 clones, 70% to 90% found once. This clone was counted a single time. The V gene lost 3 bases and the J gene lost 6 bases, with 20 bases spanning the gap. CDR1 and CDR2 (germline): SGHTA, FQGNSA. The CDR3 spans 16 residues. The chain recombines TRBV7-2 with TRBJ2-5; a weak D match, TRBD1 (6 bases). The sequence was obtained from an adult with an advanced solid tumor such as melanoma, head and neck, liver or kidney cancer. The source was CD4+ or CD8+ T cells sorted from blood, collected in a trial of the OX40 agonist ivuxolimab. The CDR3 is CASSLEAQGGLKTQYF. CDR3 in DNA: TGTGCCAGCAGCTTGGAGGCACAGGGCGGGTTGAAGACCCAGTACTTC.